This T cell receptor beta chain was recorded in a study of beta chain features in type 1 diabetes (dated by TCRdb to the late 2010s). Some background on the complete study: Mean age, gender distribution, total cell number and subset yield did not differ between patients and healthy donors. Across all samples, approximately 100 million sorted cells were examined, and cell number per subset correlated strongly with RNA yield. In the study, TCRB repertoires of sorted circulating CD4+ T cell subsets from recently diagnosed type 1 diabetes patients were compared with those of matched healthy donors. Naive and central memory subsets were obtained from all 30 or so donors, but regulatory and stem cell-like memory subsets were isolated from only 8 patients and roughly 8 healthy donors.

This clone has a handful of counts. This clone's antigen is unknown. The record has no base qualities; no much larger clone is one base away. All of the isolated RNA was reverse transcribed with the High Capacity cDNA Reverse Transcription Kit, so expressed TCRB transcripts were sequenced. Naive, central memory and regulatory T cell samples underwent deep immunoSEQ sequencing, averaging about 3.57 million total reads per sample. After sorted cells were lysed in RLT buffer, RNA was extracted with DNase-treated RNeasy Micro or Mini kits, with the choice depending on cell number. To prevent cross-contamination, every cell subset was processed on its own, while patient and healthy donor samples were processed together. TCRB sequences were amplified from cDNA with the immunoSEQ multiplex PCR, producing 87-bp fragments spanning the CDR3 region. Sequencing of the amplicons was performed on the Illumina HiSeq platform. Per the original workflow: Synthetic template baselines were used to correct PCR bias computationally, reads within Hamming distance 2 were collapsed together, and singletons that could not be merged were discarded. Reads were aligned against IMGT to assign V, D and J genes, CDR3 length and insertions or deletions at six rearrangement sites. Within each subset, clonotype counts were normalized to the number of sorted cells before true diversity and Gini coefficients were calculated with the tcR R package. Repertoire sharing was quantified using the overlap coefficient calculated on TCRB nucleotide sequences. Drawn from immuneACCESS, this table holds only the in-frame rearrangements with V and J called that TCRdb kept. Clones are partly lost; checked studies trace under half to an unresolved V gene and leave the rest unexplained. V, J and clone size reflect that table, while D and trimming were determined from the DNA. The table for this sample lists about 340,000 clones; approximately 9.9% of them were counted only once. Over 0.95% of the sample rests with the top ten.

Each donor gave one peripheral blood draw, approximately 110 mL on average, collected into heparinised tubes. Using a panel that included CD45RO, CCR7, CD25, CD127, CD95 and CD27, naive, central memory, regulatory and stem cell-like memory CD4+ T cells were sorted on a BD FACSAria II. All sorted populations exceeded 95% purity. Right away, PBMCs were isolated by Lymphoprep density gradient centrifugation and were stained directly, with no culture step. To minimize batch effects, samples were stained and sorted in pairs, one healthy donor with one patient per experiment. The germline V gene specifies SGHTA as CDR1 and FQGNSA as CDR2. After removal of 5 bases from V and 8 bases from J, the junction retains 7 bases not matched to a gene. Including the terminal cysteine and phenylalanine, the CDR3 comprises 14 residues. CDR3 DNA is the only sequence kept; it has 42 bases, read in frame from the first base.

Results and caveats for the whole study, not just this receptor: Naive, central memory and regulatory TCRB repertoires appeared more similar among patients than among healthy donors. At VDJ recombination sites, patients with type 1 diabetes made fewer insertions and deleted more nucleotides, a pattern implying thymic rearrangement abnormalities. Because cDNA rather than genomic DNA was sequenced, highly expressing activated cells could have been over-represented, although no difference in activation and CD3 levels was found between groups. PCR may preferentially amplify shorter templates, but because patient and control samples were amplified and corrected together, any resulting skew would affect both groups equally. Because small numbers of individuals were included in the HLA sub-analyses, any influence of HLA type on TCRB rearrangement was left unresolved. In all four CD4+ subsets, TCRB CDR3 length was moderately but significantly shorter in type 1 diabetes patients.

The sequence is built from TRBV7-2 and TRBJ1-2; the central 11 bases match TRBD1. The specimen sequenced was central memory CD4+ T cells from blood. This receptor was obtained from a man younger than 40 with type 1 diabetes. In nucleotide form, the sequence is TGTGCCAGCAGCCAGGGACAGGGGGAGGGCGGCTACACCTTC. This sequence encodes CASSQGQGEGGYTF. The full variable domain, with segments outside the CDR3 supplied by the reference TRBV7-2 and TRBJ1-2 proteins, appears as GAGVSQSPSNKVTEKGKDVELRCDPISGHTALYWYRQSLGQGLEFLIYFQGNSAPDKSGLPSDRFSAERTGGSVSTLTIQRTQQEDSAVYLCASSQGQGEGGYTFGSGTRLTVV.